Listed below are T cell receptor beta chains from one sample, sequenced in a study of early T cells in non-severe SARS-CoV-2 infection. TCRdb reprocessed the 5' RACE reads via MiXCR and lists one record per CDR3 protein. The table shows roughly 50,000 distinct CDR3 sequences, with 7.5% to 9.5% occurring only once. Specimen: whole blood. All receptors come from an adult who was a healthcare worker with PCR-confirmed SARS-CoV-2 infection or an uninfected control (not recorded which). The CDR3 runs from the conserved cysteine through the conserved F or W. A D gene is named only where the DNA matches it firmly. Only some rows state a clone size, as once, few, many or a class for expanded clones.

cdr3_nt cdr3_aa v_call d_call clone_size j_call
TGTGCCACCAGCAGAGATCTTACTAGCGGGGGGTACAATGAGCAGTTCTTC CATSRDLTSGGYNEQFF TRBV15 TRBD2 medium-sized TRBJ2-1
TGCAGCGTTGATGGGGACAGGGGCGAGCAGTACTTC CSVDGDRGEQYF TRBV29-1 TRBD1 many TRBJ2-7
TGTGCCAGCACCAAACGAAGGGGTGAGCAGTTCTTC CASTKRRGEQFF TRBV5-6 - few TRBJ2-1
TGCAGCGTTGAAGCCCAGGGAGGGGGCACTGAAGCTTTCTTT CSVEAQGGGTEAFF TRBV29-1 - - TRBJ1-1
TGTGCCAGCAGGGCCCATAGGGGGGTCTCGAGGACTGAAGCTTTCTTT CASRAHRGVSRTEAFF TRBV12-3/TRBV12-4 - - TRBJ1-1
TGTGCCAGCAGCCGGAGGGCTTTTAATGAAAAACTGTTTTTT CASSRRAFNEKLFF TRBV3-1 - few TRBJ1-4
TGTGCCAGCAGTGAAAGTTGGCAGGACGAGCAGTACTTC CASSESWQDEQYF TRBV6-1 - few TRBJ2-7
TGTGCCAGCAGCGCCAGGGCTGGTGCAGATACGCAGTATTTT CASSARAGADTQYF TRBV2 - few TRBJ2-3
TGCAGCGTTCGTACAGCTGGGGCCAACGTCCTGACTTTC CSVRTAGANVLTF TRBV29-1 - - TRBJ2-6
TGTGCCAGCAAGTCCTTAGCGGGAGACGTTTACAATGAGCAGTTCTTC CASKSLAGDVYNEQFF TRBV2 TRBD2 many TRBJ2-1
TGTGCCAGCAGCCAAGTCTCCGGGAACTCACCCCTCCACTTT CASSQVSGNSPLHF TRBV14 - many TRBJ1-6
TGTGCCAGCTCGACTAACTATGGCTACACCTTC CASSTNYGYTF TRBV9 - many TRBJ1-2
TGTGCCAGCAGCATCCACAGGGGCGGGGATACGCAGTATTTT CASSIHRGGDTQYF TRBV7-2 TRBD1 few TRBJ2-3
TGTGCCAGCAGCTCCCTCAGACTAGCGGGGACAGATACGCAGTATTTT CASSSLRLAGTDTQYF TRBV11-2 TRBD2 few TRBJ2-3
TGCGCCAGCAGCTTGGGGAAGTGGGGAGAGACCCAGTACTTC CASSLGKWGETQYF TRBV5-1 - many TRBJ2-5
TGTGCCAGCAGCATAGGACTAGCTCGAGCGGAGACCCAGTACTTC CASSIGLARAETQYF TRBV5-5 TRBD2 few TRBJ2-5
TGTGCCAGCAGCTCCTATCGGGGCTGGGAGCAGTACTTC CASSSYRGWEQYF TRBV7-6 - many TRBJ2-7
TGTGCCAGCAAAACGGGTCCACTAGCGCCCTACAATGAGCAGTTCTTC CASKTGPLAPYNEQFF TRBV5-5 TRBD2 many TRBJ2-1
TGTGCCAGCAGTCCACAGGGCCATGAGCAGTTCTTC CASSPQGHEQFF TRBV6-1 - many TRBJ2-1
TGTGCCAGCAGCCCCACGACTAAAAACATTCAGTACTTC CASSPTTKNIQYF TRBV9 - - TRBJ2-4
TGTGCCAGCAGTCCCACGGGACTAGCCACCGGGGAGCTGTTTTTT CASSPTGLATGELFF TRBV2 TRBD2 many TRBJ2-2
TGTGCCAGCAGTTTCACCGGGACTAGCATTGAGACCCAGTACTTC CASSFTGTSIETQYF TRBV28 TRBD2 - TRBJ2-5
TGTGCCACCAGCCCGGGGGTCCAAGAGACCCAGTACTTC CATSPGVQETQYF TRBV15 - - TRBJ2-5
TGTGCCAGCAGCTTATTAGTCGGAGATAATGAAAAACTGTTTTTT CASSLLVGDNEKLFF TRBV11-2 - - TRBJ1-4